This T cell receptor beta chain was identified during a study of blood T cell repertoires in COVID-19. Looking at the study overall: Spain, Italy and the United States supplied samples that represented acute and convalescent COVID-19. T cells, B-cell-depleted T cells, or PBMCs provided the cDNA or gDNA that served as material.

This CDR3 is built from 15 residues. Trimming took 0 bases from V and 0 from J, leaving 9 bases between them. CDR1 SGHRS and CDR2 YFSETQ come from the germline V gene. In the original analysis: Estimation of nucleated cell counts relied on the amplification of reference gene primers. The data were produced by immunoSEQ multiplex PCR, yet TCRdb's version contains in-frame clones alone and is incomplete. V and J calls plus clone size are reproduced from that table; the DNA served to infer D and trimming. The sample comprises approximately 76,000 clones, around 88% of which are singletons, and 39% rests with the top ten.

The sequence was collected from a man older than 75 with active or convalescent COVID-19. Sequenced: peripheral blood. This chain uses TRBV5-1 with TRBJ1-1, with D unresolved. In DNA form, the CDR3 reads TGCGCCAGCAGCTTGGGCGGAAACATGAACACTGAAGCTTTCTTT. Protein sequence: CASSLGGNMNTEAFF.